A selection of T cell receptor beta chains follows, all from one sample in a study of blood T cell repertoires in COVID-19. The assay was immunoSEQ multiplex PCR, and TCRdb's table has in-frame clones only and misses some. The sample has approximately 140,000 clones, roughly 84% seen once. Sequenced input: peripheral blood. The receptor set was obtained from a man in his 70s with acute or convalescent COVID-19. CDR3s include the opening cysteine and the closing phenylalanine or tryptophan. Fields, in order: clone size, D gene, V gene, J gene, CDR3 protein, CDR3 DNA. D genes are given only for firm matches. Clone size is stated in some rows and not others, as once, few, many or a class when expanded.

once	-	TRBV6-5	TRBJ1-1	CASSSQANTEAFF	TGTGCCAGCAGTTCACAGGCGAACACTGAAGCTTTCTTT
-	-	TRBV11-2	TRBJ2-7	CASSISYEQYF	TGTGCCAGCAGCATTAGCTACGAGCAGTACTTC
-	TRBD2	TRBV25-1	TRBJ2-1	CASSEWGASGGNYNEQFF	TGTGCCAGCAGTGAATGGGGAGCTAGCGGGGGGAACTACAATGAGCAGTTCTTC
-	-	TRBV19	TRBJ2-1	CASSRPGERPYNEQFF	TGTGCCAGTAGTAGACCAGGGGAACGCCCCTACAATGAGCAGTTCTTC
-	-	TRBV9	TRBJ2-7	CASSVGRPAGRREEQYF	TGTGCCAGCAGCGTAGGACGTCCAGCGGGTAGACGGGAGGAGCAGTACTTC
-	TRBD2	TRBV6-2/TRBV6-3	TRBJ2-7	CASSGTLAGAYEQYF	TGTGCCAGCAGCGGTACCCTAGCGGGCGCCTACGAGCAGTACTTC
-	-	TRBV2	TRBJ1-6	CASSEALGGTNSPLHF	TGTGCCAGCAGTGAAGCGCTAGGGGGAACTAATTCACCCCTCCACTTT
-	TRBD2	TRBV7-3	TRBJ2-3	CASSLSGSQDTQYF	TGTGCCAGCAGCCTCAGCGGGAGCCAAGATACGCAGTATTTT
few	-	TRBV2	TRBJ2-5	CASIKLVKTQYF	TGTGCCAGCATCAAACTAGTAAAGACCCAGTACTTC
-	-	TRBV7-8	TRBJ2-1	CASSLDASYNEQFF	TGTGCCAGCAGCTTAGATGCGAGCTACAATGAGCAGTTCTTC
-	TRBD1	TRBV5-4	TRBJ1-2	CASSSGGGQGHYGYTF	TGTGCCAGCAGCTCGGGCGGGGGACAGGGCCACTATGGCTACACCTTC
few	TRBD1	TRBV7-9	TRBJ1-3	CASSFLPGQSGNTIYF	TGTGCCAGCAGCTTCCTACCGGGACAGTCTGGAAACACCATATATTTT
once	TRBD2	TRBV5-1	TRBJ2-5	CASSFQGGLARETQYF	TGCGCCAGCAGCTTCCAGGGGGGACTAGCTAGAGAGACCCAGTACTTC
-	-	TRBV7-8	TRBJ2-5	CASSLKRVPMETQYF	TGTGCCAGCAGCTTAAAGAGAGTTCCAATGGAGACCCAGTACTTC
-	-	TRBV9	TRBJ1-3	CASSARATSGNTIYF	TGTGCCAGCAGCGCCCGAGCGACCTCTGGAAACACCATATATTTT
-	TRBD2	TRBV24-1	TRBJ2-3	CATSGSTDTQYF	TGTGCCACTAGCGGGAGCACAGATACGCAGTATTTT
-	TRBD1	TRBV18	TRBJ1-5	CASSEPGTGGEKPQHF	TGTGCCAGCTCAGAACCCGGGACAGGGGGCGAGAAGCCCCAGCATTTT
-	-	TRBV5-4	TRBJ2-5	CASSLEGTKAQTQYF	TGTGCCAGCAGCTTGGAAGGAACTAAGGCTCAGACCCAGTACTTC
-	TRBD2	TRBV28	TRBJ2-2	CAAGAGGNTGELFF	TGTGCCGCGGGAGCGGGAGGAAACACCGGGGAGCTGTTTTTT
-	-	TRBV19	TRBJ2-3	CASRELGQYTDTQYF	TGTGCCAGTAGGGAACTAGGGCAATACACAGATACGCAGTATTTT
few	TRBD1	TRBV7-3	TRBJ1-3	CASSLRSGTGDLSGNTIYF	TGTGCCAGCAGCTTAAGATCCGGGACAGGGGACCTATCTGGAAACACCATATATTTT
-	-	TRBV6-5	TRBJ1-2	CASSDRSEKGYTF	TGTGCCAGCAGCGACAGATCCGAAAAGGGCTACACCTTC
few	-	TRBV5-1	TRBJ1-4	CASSLGQFNEKLFF	TGCGCCAGCAGCTTGGGTCAGTTTAATGAAAAACTGTTTTTT
-	-	TRBV6-6	TRBJ1-3	CASSPSTGSSGNTIYF	TGTGCCAGCAGTCCCTCTACAGGGTCTTCTGGAAACACCATATATTTT
-	-	TRBV30	TRBJ1-4	CAWSVQAVEKLFF	TGTGCCTGGAGTGTACAGGCCGTTGAAAAACTGTTTTTT
-	TRBD1	TRBV7-2	TRBJ1-2	CASSLADRGYGYTF	TGTGCCAGCAGCTTAGCAGACAGGGGATATGGCTACACCTTC
once	TRBD1	TRBV10-3	TRBJ2-2	CATAGGRNTGELFF	TGTGCCACTGCAGGGGGCCGGAACACCGGGGAGCTGTTTTTT
-	-	TRBV6-4	TRBJ2-3	CASSPSQSTDTQYF	TGTGCCAGCAGTCCGAGTCAAAGCACAGATACGCAGTATTTT
-	-	TRBV29-1	TRBJ1-1	CSVDGGRTEAFF	TGCAGCGTTGACGGGGGGCGGACTGAAGCTTTCTTT
-	TRBD1	TRBV27	TRBJ1-3	CASSPLDRGSGNTIYF	TGTGCCAGCAGTCCCCTGGACAGGGGATCTGGAAACACCATATATTTT
-	-	TRBV12-3/TRBV12-4	TRBJ1-2	CASSLRGGFGYTF	TGTGCCAGCAGTTTACGCGGGGGCTTTGGCTACACCTTC